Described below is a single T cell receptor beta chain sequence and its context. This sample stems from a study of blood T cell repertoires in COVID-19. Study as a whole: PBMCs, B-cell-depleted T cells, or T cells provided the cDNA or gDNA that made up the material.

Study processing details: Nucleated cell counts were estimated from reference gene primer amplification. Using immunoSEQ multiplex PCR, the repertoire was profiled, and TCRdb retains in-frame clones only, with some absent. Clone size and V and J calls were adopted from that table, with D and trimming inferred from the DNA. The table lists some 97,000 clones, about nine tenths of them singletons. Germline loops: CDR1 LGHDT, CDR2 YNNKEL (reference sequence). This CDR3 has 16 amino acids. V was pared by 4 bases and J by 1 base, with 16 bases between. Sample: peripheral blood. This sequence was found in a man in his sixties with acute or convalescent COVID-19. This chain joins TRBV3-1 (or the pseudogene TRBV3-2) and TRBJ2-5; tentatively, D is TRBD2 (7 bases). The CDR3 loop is CASSLGASGFQETQYF. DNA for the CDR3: TGTGCCAGCAGCCTGGGGGCTAGCGGCTTCCAAGAGACCCAGTACTTC.